Ten or more counts support the clone carrying this TCR beta chain. Trimming removed 5 bases at V and 7 bases at J, with 8 bases between. The germline V gene encodes CDR1 SGHAT and CDR2 FQDESV (reference sequence). The CDR3 sequence is 11 residues long. TCRdb used MiXCR to reprocess the 5' RACE reads, holding one entry per CDR3 protein. The data show 250,000 to 300,000 distinct CDR3 sequences, approximately 5.2% seen once. The data originate from a study of T cells after yellow fever vaccination. Across the whole study: With SMART-Seq v4 Ultra Low Input, the fractions containing low cell numbers were prepared.

The clonotype comes from a man in his late teens or twenties who received the YFV17D yellow fever vaccine. The genes are TRBV11-1 and TRBJ2-5; D call uncertain. This material consisted of CD4+ T cells sorted from PBMCs, taken on the day of the yellow fever booster vaccination. The DNA for the CDR3 is TGTGCCAGCAGCGGGTCGGGGACCCAGTACTTC. As protein: CASSGSGTQYF.